A single sample is the source of the 19 T cell receptor beta chains below, sequenced in a study of blood T cell repertoires in COVID-19. TCRdb's table, derived via immunoSEQ multiplex PCR, lists solely in-frame clones and lacks some. The sample has approximately 670,000 clones, more than 80% seen once; the top ten hold about 0.24%. The material sequenced was peripheral blood. The receptor source for this set is a young woman with acute or convalescent COVID-19.

The V gene is TRBV9, the J gene TRBJ1-6; a weak D match, TRBD1 (6 bases). V was pared by 0 bases and J by 7 bases, with 11 bases between. Germline V CDR1 and CDR2: SGDLS, YYNGEE. CDR3 length: 15 amino acids. As DNA, the CDR3 is TGTGCCAGCAGCGTAGCTGGACAGCGAAATTCACCCCTCCACTTT. It is translated as CASSVAGQRNSPLHF. Based on the CDR3 plus reference TRBV9 and TRBJ1-6, the full variable domain is DSGVTQTPKHLITATGQRVTLRCSPRSGDLSVYWYQQSLDQGLQFLIQYYNGEERAKGNILERFSAQQFPDLHSELNLSSLELGDSALYFCASSVAGQRNSPLHFGNGTRLTVT.

The chain recombines TRBV6-2 or TRBV6-3 with TRBJ1-1; D gene uncertain. Trimming took 5 bases from V and 4 from J, leaving 5 bases between them. Germline CDR1 is MNHEY and CDR2 is SVGEGT. This CDR3 region has 11 residues. CDR3 sequence: CASSAGTEAFF. The CDR3 DNA reads TGTGCCAGCAGTGCAGGCACTGAAGCTTTCTTT.

V and J are TRBV6-5 and TRBJ1-1, with a tentative D call TRBD1 (5 bases). The CDR3 covers 11 residues. Germline values: CDR1 MNHEY, CDR2 SVGAGI. Trimming took 2 bases from V and 11 from J, leaving 9 bases between them. The CDR3 DNA sequence: TGTGCCAGCAGTTACGGGAGGGGTGCTTTCTTT. The encoded protein is CASSYGRGAFF.

The V gene is TRBV2, the J gene TRBJ1-1; possibly TRBD1 for D (5 bases). Trimming cost V 8 bases and J 1 base, with 8 bases left between them. The CDR3 has 12 amino acids. The germline V gene encodes CDR1 SNHLY and CDR2 FYNNEI. The CDR3 reads CASETENTEAFF. The CDR3 DNA is TGTGCCAGCGAGACAGAGAACACTGAAGCTTTCTTT.

CDR3 nucleotides: TGTGCCAGCAGCCCTGGACAGGGATCTCAGCCCCAGCATTTT. Its translation: CASSPGQGSQPQHF. The V and J genes are TRBV7-2 and TRBJ1-5; 8 nucleotides line up with TRBD1. Germline CDR1 is SGHTA and CDR2 is FQGNSA. The CDR3 extends over 14 amino acids. The V gene end was trimmed by 5 bases and the J gene end by 6 bases; junction bases not matched to a gene: 6.

This chain links TRBV29-1 with TRBJ1-6; 8 bases match TRBD1. Per germline, CDR1 SQVTM and CDR2 ANQGSEA. The CDR3 runs to 13 residues. The ends lost 6 bases at V and 7 bases at J; junction bases unmatched: 5. In DNA, the CDR3 is TGCAGCGTCGGGGACAGGAGCAATTCACCCCTCCACTTT. This codes for CSVGDRSNSPLHF.

This rearrangement joins TRBV6-4 to TRBJ2-1; D perhaps matches TRBD2 (5 bases). V was trimmed by 6 bases and J by 7 bases, leaving 13 bases between them. This CDR3 comprises 13 residues. Germline-derived CDR1 and CDR2 are MRHNA and SNTAGT. This CDR3 reads CASSAGSSNEQFF. Here the CDR3 DNA reads TGTGCCAGCAGCGCTGGGAGCTCAAATGAGCAGTTCTTC.

The chain links TRBV2 to TRBJ1-1; D is unclear. The V end lost 1 base, the J end lost 10 bases, and 13 bases lay between the germline ends. Germline V lookup: CDR1 SNHLY, CDR2 FYNNEI. The CDR3 spans 13 residues. The CDR3: CASSEGQAGRAFF. CDR3 bases: TGTGCCAGCAGTGAAGGTCAGGCAGGTAGAGCTTTCTTT.

The V call is TRBV30, the J call TRBJ1-2; no reliable D call. CDR3 size: 13 residues. Germline assignment: CDR1 GTSNPN and CDR2 SVGIG (reference sequence). V lost 0 bases to trimming and J lost 4 bases, with 9 bases between them. This chain's CDR3 is CAWSVRRVYGYTF. DNA for the CDR3: TGTGCCTGGAGTGTACGACGGGTCTATGGCTACACCTTC.

The V call is TRBV6-6, the J call TRBJ1-3; D perhaps matches TRBD1 (6 bases). CDR3 length equals 15 residues. Germline values: CDR1 MNHNY, CDR2 SVGAGI (reference sequence). V dropped 4 bases and J dropped 4 bases, with 14 bases sitting between them. The chain's CDR3 is CASSWVDRLGNTIYF. The CDR3 bases are TGTGCCAGCAGTTGGGTAGACAGGCTAGGAAACACCATATATTTT.

This clone was recorded a few times. This chain connects TRBV7-9 to TRBJ1-1; D is unclear. The ends were cut back, 6 bases at V and 0 bases at J, with 11 bases in the middle. This CDR3 has 14 residues. Looked up from germline, CDR1 is SEHNR and CDR2 is FQNEAQ (reference sequence). CDR3 region: CASRKENLNTEAFF. The CDR3 bases are TGTGCCAGCAGGAAAGAGAATTTGAACACTGAAGCTTTCTTT.

This clone was seen just once. The chain is built from TRBV2 and TRBJ1-2, with 8 bases fitting TRBD1. Germline V CDR1 and CDR2: SNHLY, FYNNEI. This CDR3 spans 13 amino acids. With 7 bases clipped from V and 7 bases from J, the junction kept 8 bases outside the gene matches. The CDR3 DNA reads as TGTGCCAGCATCAGGACAGGGTGGGCTGGCTACACCTTC. Amino acid sequence: CASIRTGWAGYTF.

This clone was observed a few times. J is TRBJ1-6 and V is TRBV18; D call uncertain. The V and J ends lost 2 bases and 9 bases respectively, with 5 bases between them. Germline V gives CDR1 KGHSH, CDR2 LQKENI. The CDR3 totals 12 residues. The CDR3 loop reads CASSPGGSPLHF. The CDR3 nucleotides are TGTGCCAGCTCACCAGGCGGTTCACCCCTCCACTTT.

This sequence joins TRBV19 and TRBJ2-7, with a possible D match to TRBD1 (5 bases). V dropped 6 bases and J dropped 5 bases, with 8 bases sitting between them. The CDR3 extends over 11 amino acids. Germline CDR1 and CDR2: LNHDA and SQIVND (reference sequence). CDR3 coding DNA: TGTGCCAGTAGCCCAGGGCACGAGCAGTACTTC. It translates to CASSPGHEQYF.

V gene TRBV3-1 (or the pseudogene TRBV3-2) combines with J gene TRBJ1-2; no clear D gene. This CDR3 spans 16 amino acids. CDR1 and CDR2 (germline): LGHDT, YNNKEL (reference sequence). V dropped 1 base and J dropped 4 bases, with 16 bases sitting between them. CDR3 DNA: TGTGCCAGCAGCCAAGGTCTGCGGGTTTCGGGCTATGGCTACACCTTC. Translation: CASSQGLRVSGYGYTF.

With regard to this clone: The same CDR3 is also encoded by other DNA sequences in this sample. V usage is TRBV19 and J usage is TRBJ2-7; TRBD1 aligns across 10 bases. Germline V gives CDR1 LNHDA, CDR2 SQIVND (reference sequence). This CDR3 has 13 amino acids. The V segment lost 4 bases and the J segment 4 bases; nucleotides outside the gene matches: 1. The CDR3 DNA is TGTGCCAGTAGTAGGACAGGGGGATACGAGCAGTACTTC. It translates to CASSRTGGYEQYF.

Notes on this clone: Different DNA sequences within this sample yield the same CDR3. The chain combines TRBV3-1 (or the pseudogene TRBV3-2) with TRBJ1-3; 11 bases match TRBD1. V gave up 0 bases and J gave up 5 bases; unmatched junction bases: 3. CDR1 LGHDT and CDR2 YNNKEL come from the germline V gene (reference sequence). The CDR3 runs to 16 residues. The CDR3 region is CASSQEGTGGRNTIYF. DNA of the CDR3: TGTGCCAGCAGCCAAGAGGGGACAGGGGGAAGAAACACCATATATTTT.

The rearrangement uses TRBV19 and TRBJ1-6; D gene uncertain. The V gene's germline CDR1 is LNHDA and CDR2 SQIVND (reference sequence). The CDR3 loop spans 17 amino acids. Deletions cut 3 bases from V and 8 bases from J, with 20 bases between. DNA of the CDR3: TGTGCCAGTAGTATCCTTCCGGCAGAGGCTTTGGATTCACCCCTCCACTTT. This gives the protein CASSILPAEALDSPLHF.

This clone was recorded once. V and J are TRBV5-6 and TRBJ2-7, with D perhaps matching TRBD1 (5 bases). The germline gives CDR1 SGHDT, CDR2 YYEEEE. V was pared by 0 bases and J by 0 bases, with 10 bases between. This CDR3 is 15 amino acids long. The CDR3 nucleotides read TGTGCCAGCAGCTTGGATCCTAGGGGCTCCTACGAGCAGTACTTC. It specifies CASSLDPRGSYEQYF.